Described below is a single T cell receptor beta chain sequence and its context. The naive CD8 subset, CD45RO-negative cells positively selected for CCR7, excluded terminally differentiated effector memory CD45RA+ cells. V was pared by 4 bases and J by 5 bases, with 19 bases between. CDR3 size: 15 residues. These data belong to a study of shared clonotypes between healthy human individuals. Using immunoSEQ multiplex PCR, the repertoire was profiled, and TCRdb retains in-frame clones only, with some absent. Of hundreds of thousands of clones listed, roughly 96% were seen once; the top ten hold roughly 0.12%.

The chain is built from TRBV5-3 and TRBJ2-7; maybe TRBD1 (6 bases). TRBV5-3 is an ORF, and what it does is uncertain. The TCR originated in a woman between 25 and 40 years old in good health. Specimen: naive CD8+ T cells sorted from blood. The CDR3 sequence is CARSPWGRGVHEQYF. CDR3 DNA sequence: TGTGCCAGAAGCCCGTGGGGCAGGGGAGTCCACGAGCAGTACTTC.